Detailed here is one T cell receptor beta chain. The record originates from a study of shared clonotypes between healthy human individuals. Study at large: Each donor's CD8 memory used one plate, CD8 naive two, each CD4 subset three.

Sequencing was performed with immunoSEQ multiplex PCR; in TCRdb, only in-frame clones are kept and a portion is missing. The repertoire holds a few million clones, just over 90% seen once, with roughly 0.14% in the top ten. The receptor was derived from a man aged 18 to 29 in good health. What was sequenced was naive CD4+ T cells sorted from blood. Subset reported: CD45RA+ positively selected.

CDR3 loop: CASSLVTPPHEQYF. For the CDR3, the DNA is TGTGCCAGCAGCTTAGTGACGCCCCCCCACGAGCAGTACTTC. This chain uses TRBV7-9 with TRBJ2-7; no clear D gene. Germline V gene data show CDR1 as SEHNR and CDR2 as FQNEAQ (reference sequence). The V and J ends lost 1 base and 5 bases respectively, with 12 bases between them. CDR3 length: 14 residues.